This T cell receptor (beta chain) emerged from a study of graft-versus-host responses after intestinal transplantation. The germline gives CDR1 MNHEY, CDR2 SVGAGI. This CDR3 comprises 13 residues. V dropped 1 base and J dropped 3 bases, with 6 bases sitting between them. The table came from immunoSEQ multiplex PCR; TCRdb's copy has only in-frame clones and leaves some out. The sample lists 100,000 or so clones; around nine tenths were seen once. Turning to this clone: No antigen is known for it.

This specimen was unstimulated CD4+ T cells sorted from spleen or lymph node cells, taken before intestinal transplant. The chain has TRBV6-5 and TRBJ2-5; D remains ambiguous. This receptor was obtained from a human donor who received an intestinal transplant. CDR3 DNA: TGTGCCAGCAGTTACTTTGGCAAAGAGACCCAGTACTTC. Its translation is CASSYFGKETQYF.